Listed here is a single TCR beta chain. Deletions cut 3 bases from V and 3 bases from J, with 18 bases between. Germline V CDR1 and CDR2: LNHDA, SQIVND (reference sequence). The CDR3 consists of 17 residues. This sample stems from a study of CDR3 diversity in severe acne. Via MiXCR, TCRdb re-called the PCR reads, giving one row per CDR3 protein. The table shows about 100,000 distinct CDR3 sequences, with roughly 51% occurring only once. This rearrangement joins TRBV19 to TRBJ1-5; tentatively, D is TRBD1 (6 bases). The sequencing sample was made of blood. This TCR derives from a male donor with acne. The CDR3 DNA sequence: TGTGCCAGTAGTATTTGGACAGATGTTATTTTCAATCAGCCCCAGCATTTT. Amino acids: CASSIWTDVIFNQPQHF. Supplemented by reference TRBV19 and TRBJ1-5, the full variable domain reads DGGITQSPKYLFRKEGQNVTLSCEQNLNHDAMYWYRQDPGQGLRLIYYSQIVNDFQKGDIAEGYSVSREKKESFPLTVTSAQKNPTAFYLCASSIWTDVIFNQPQHFGDGTRLSIL.